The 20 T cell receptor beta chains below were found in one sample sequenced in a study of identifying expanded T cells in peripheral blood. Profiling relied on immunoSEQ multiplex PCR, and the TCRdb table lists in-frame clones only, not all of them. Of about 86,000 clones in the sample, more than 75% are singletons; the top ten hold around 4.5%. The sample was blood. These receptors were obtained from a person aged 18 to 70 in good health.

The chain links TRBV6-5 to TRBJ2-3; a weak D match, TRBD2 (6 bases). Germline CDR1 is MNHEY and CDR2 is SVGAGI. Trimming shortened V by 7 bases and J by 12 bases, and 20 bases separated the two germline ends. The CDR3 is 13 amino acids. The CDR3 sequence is CASTVTSGARQYF. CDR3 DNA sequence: TGTGCCAGCACCGTTACGTCGGGAGCCCGCCAGTATTTT.

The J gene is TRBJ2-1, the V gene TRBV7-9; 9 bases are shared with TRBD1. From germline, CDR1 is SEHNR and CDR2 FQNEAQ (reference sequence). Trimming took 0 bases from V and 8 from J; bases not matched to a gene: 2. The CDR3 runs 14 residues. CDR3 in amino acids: CASSLAGDRDEQFF. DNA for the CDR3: TGTGCCAGCAGCTTAGCAGGGGACAGGGATGAGCAGTTCTTC.

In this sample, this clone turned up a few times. The CDR3 coding sequence is TGTGCTAGTGGTTTGAGGGACCCTAACACTGAAGCTTTCTTT. Its protein product is CASGLRDPNTEAFF. V and J are TRBV12-5 and TRBJ1-1, with D maybe TRBD1 (5 bases). V lost 2 bases and J 2 bases, leaving 9 bases between the germline ends. There are 14 residues in the CDR3. From germline, CDR1 is LGHNT and CDR2 FRNRAP.

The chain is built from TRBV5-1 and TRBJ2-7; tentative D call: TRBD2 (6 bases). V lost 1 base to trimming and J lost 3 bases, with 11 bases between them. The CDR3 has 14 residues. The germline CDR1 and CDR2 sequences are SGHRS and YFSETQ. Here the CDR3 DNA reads TGCGCCAGCAGCTTGCGGGACTCTATCTACGAGCAGTACTTC. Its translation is CASSLRDSIYEQYF.

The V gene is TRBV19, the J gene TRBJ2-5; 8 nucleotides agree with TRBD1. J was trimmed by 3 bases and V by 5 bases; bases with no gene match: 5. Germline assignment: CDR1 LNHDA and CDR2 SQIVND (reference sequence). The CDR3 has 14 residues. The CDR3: CASSARGLKETQYF. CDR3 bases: TGTGCCAGTAGTGCCAGGGGGCTCAAAGAGACCCAGTACTTC.

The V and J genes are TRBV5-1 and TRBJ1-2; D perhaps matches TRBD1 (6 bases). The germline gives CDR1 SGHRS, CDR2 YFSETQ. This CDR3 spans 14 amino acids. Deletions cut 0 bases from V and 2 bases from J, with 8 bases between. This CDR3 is CASSLEQGNYGYTF. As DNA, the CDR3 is TGCGCCAGCAGCTTGGAGCAGGGGAACTATGGCTACACCTTC. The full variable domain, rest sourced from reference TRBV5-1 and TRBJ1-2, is KAGVTQTPRYLIKTRGQQVTLSCSPISGHRSVSWYQQTPGQGLQFLFEYFSETQRNKGNFPGRFSGRQFSNSRSEMNVSTLELGDSALYLCASSLEQGNYGYTFGSGTRLTVV.

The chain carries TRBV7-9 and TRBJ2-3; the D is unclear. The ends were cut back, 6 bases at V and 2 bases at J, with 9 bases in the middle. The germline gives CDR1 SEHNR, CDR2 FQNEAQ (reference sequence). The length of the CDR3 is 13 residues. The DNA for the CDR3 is TGTGCCAGCAGATTACGGGCCACAGATACGCAGTATTTT. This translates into CASRLRATDTQYF.

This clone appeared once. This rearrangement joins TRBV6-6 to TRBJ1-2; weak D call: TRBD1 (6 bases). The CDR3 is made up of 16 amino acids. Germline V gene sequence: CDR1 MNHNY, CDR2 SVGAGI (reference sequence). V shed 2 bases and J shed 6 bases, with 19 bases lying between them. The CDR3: CASSYESIRGRDGYTF. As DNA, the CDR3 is TGTGCCAGCAGTTACGAATCGATCAGGGGAAGGGATGGCTACACCTTC.

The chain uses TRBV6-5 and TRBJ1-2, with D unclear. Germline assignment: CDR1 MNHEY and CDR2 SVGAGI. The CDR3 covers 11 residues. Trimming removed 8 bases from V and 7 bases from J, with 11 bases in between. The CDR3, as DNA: TGTGCCAGCTCGCGGGGTCGTGGCTACACCTTC. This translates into CASSRGRGYTF.

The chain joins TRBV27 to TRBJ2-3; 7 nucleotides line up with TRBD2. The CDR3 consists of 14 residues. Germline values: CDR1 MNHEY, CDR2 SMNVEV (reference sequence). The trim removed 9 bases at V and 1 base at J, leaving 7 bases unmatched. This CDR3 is CARGGWDCTDTQYF. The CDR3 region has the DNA TGTGCCAGGGGGGGGTGGGATTGCACAGATACGCAGTATTTT.

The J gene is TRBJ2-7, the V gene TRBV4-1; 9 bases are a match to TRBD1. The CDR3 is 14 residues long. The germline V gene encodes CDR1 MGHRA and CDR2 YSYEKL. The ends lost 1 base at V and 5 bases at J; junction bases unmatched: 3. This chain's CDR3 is CASSQAHRGHEQYF. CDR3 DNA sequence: TGCGCCAGCAGCCAAGCCCACAGGGGGCACGAGCAGTACTTC.

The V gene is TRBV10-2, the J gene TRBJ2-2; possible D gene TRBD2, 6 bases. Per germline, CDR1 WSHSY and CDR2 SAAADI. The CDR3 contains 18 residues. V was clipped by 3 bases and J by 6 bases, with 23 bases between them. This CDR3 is CASSEGDGVGRRAGELFF. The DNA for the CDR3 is TGCGCCAGCAGTGAAGGAGATGGTGTAGGGAGGAGGGCCGGGGAGCTGTTTTTT.

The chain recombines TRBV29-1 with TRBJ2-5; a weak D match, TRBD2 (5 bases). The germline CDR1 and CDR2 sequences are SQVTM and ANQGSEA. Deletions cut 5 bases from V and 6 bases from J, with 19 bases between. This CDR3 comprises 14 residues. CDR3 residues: CSVPRDTRGKTQYF. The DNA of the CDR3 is TGCAGCGTTCCTAGAGACACACGAGGGAAGACCCAGTACTTC. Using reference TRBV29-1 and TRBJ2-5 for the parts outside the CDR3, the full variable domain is SAVISQKPSRDICQRGTSLTIQCQVDSQVTMMFWYRQQPGQSLTLIATANQGSEATYESGFVIDKFPISRPNLTFSTLTVSNMSPEDSSIYLCSVPRDTRGKTQYFGPGTRLLVL.

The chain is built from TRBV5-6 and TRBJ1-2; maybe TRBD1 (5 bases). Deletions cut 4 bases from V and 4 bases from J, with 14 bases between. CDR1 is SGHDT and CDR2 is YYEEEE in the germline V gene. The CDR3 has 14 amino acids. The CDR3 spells CASSTRGMGYGYTF. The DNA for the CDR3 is TGTGCCAGCAGCACGAGGGGTATGGGCTATGGCTACACCTTC.

The CDR3: CASSFRGNEQFF. The CDR3 coding sequence is TGTGCCAGCAGCTTCAGGGGTAATGAGCAGTTCTTC. The V call is TRBV7-2, the J call TRBJ2-1, with a weak D call TRBD1 (6 bases). Between the trimmed V and J ends, which lost 3 bases and 7 bases, there was a span of 7 bases. This CDR3 is 12 amino acids long. Germline V gene sequence: CDR1 SGHTA, CDR2 FQGNSA.

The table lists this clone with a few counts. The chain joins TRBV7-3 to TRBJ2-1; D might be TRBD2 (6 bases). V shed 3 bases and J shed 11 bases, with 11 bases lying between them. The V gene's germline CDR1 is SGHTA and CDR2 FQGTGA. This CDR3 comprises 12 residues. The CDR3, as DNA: TGTGCCAGCAGCTTGGGGGGAGCCCAGCAGTTCTTC. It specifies CASSLGGAQQFF.

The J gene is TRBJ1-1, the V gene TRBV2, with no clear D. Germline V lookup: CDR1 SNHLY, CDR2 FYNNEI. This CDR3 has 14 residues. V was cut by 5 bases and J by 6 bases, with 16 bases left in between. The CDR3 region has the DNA TGTGCCAGCAGTCGTAGACTGGTTGACGCTGAAGCTTTCTTT. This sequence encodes CASSRRLVDAEAFF.

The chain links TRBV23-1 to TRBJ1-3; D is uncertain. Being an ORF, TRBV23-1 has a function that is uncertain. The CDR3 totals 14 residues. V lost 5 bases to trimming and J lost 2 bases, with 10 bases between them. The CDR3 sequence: CASSMAHPGNTIYF. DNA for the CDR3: TGCGCCAGCAGTATGGCGCATCCTGGAAACACCATATATTTT.

The CDR3: CASSLAGLDTEAFF. CDR3 in DNA: TGTGCCAGCAGCTTAGCAGGGCTGGACACTGAAGCTTTCTTT. The chain joins TRBV7-3 to TRBJ1-1, with D perhaps TRBD1 (5 bases). The ends were cut back, 2 bases at V and 3 bases at J, with 10 bases in the middle. The CDR3 is 14 residues long. The germline V gene encodes CDR1 SGHTA and CDR2 FQGTGA. The full variable domain, its missing parts supplied by reference TRBV7-3 and TRBJ1-1, is GAGVSQTPSNKVTEKGKYVELRCDPISGHTALYWYRQSLGQGPEFLIYFQGTGAADDSGLPNDRFFAVRPEGSVSTLKIQRTERGDSAVYLCASSLAGLDTEAFFGQGTRLTVV.

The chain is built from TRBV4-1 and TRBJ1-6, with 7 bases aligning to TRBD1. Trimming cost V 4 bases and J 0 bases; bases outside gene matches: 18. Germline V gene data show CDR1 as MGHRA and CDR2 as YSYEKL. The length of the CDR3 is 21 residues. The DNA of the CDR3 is TGCGCCAGCAGCCCTGAAGGGGGGGGGACAGATCTGAGCTCCTATAATTCACCCCTCCACTTT. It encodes CASSPEGGGTDLSSYNSPLHF.